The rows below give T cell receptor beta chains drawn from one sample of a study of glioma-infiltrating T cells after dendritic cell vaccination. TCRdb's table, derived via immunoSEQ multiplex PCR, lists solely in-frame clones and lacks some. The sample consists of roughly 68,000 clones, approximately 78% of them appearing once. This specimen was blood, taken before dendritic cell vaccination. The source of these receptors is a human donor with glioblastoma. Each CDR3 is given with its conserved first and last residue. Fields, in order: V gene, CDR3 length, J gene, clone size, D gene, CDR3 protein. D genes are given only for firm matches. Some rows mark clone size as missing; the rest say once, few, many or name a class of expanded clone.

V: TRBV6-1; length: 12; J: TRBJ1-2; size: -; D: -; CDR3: CASSEGEGGYTF
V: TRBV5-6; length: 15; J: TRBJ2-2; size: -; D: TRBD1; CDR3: CASSTTGLSTGELFF
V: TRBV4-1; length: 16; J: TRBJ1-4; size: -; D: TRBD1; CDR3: CASSQTRGQGYWKLFF
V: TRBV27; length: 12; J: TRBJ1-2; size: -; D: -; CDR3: CASSFRGGGYTF
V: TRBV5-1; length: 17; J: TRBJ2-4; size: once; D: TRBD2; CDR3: CASSARTSGGAGDIQYF
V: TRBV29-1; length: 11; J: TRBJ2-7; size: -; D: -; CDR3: CSVGAGYEQYF
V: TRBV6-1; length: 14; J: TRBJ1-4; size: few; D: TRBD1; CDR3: CASSSSGGREKLFF
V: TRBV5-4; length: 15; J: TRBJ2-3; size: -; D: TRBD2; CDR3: CASSPSGGGTDTQYF
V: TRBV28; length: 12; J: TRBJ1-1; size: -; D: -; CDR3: CASTIPPGEAFF
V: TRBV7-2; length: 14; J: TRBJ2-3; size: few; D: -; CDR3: CASSLGAGSDTQYF
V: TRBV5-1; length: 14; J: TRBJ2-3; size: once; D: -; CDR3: CASSPTIGSDTQYF
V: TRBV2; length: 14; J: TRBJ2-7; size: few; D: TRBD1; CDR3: CASSFGTVSYEQYF
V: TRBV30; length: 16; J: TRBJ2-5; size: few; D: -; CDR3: CAWSVGGGPGAETQYF
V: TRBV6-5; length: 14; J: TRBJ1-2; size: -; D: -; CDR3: CASSYAQGSYGYTF
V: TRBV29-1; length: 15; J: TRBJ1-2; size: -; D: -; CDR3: CSVVVRRGYNYGYTF
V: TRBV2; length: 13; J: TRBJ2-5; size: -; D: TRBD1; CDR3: CASHRTGQETQYF
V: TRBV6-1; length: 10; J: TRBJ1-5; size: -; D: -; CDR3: CATPNQPQHF
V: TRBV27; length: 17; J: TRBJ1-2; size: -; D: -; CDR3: CASSLRPLLGARDGYTF
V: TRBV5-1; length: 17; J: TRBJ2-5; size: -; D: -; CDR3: CASSLGVGSTYQETQYF
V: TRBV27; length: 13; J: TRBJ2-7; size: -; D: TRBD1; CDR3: CASSWDSSYEQYF
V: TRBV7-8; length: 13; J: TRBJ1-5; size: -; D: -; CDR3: CASSLYQGQPQHF
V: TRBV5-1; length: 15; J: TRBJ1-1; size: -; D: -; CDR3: CASSFQGPENTEAFF
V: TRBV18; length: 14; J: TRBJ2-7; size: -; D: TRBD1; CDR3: CASSPVDRGHEQYF
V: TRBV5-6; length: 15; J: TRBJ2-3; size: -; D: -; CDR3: CASSLPRHQGDTQYF
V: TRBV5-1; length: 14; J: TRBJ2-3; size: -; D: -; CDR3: CASSLELDTDTQYF
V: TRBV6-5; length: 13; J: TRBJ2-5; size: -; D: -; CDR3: CASSQSGWETQYF
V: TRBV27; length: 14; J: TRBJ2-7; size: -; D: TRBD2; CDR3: CASSLGGFPYEQYF
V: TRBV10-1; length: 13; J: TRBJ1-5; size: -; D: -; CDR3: CASSEELVQPQHF
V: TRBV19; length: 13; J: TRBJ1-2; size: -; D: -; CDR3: CASSDTGRYGYTF
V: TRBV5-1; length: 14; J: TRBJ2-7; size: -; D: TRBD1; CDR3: CASSHGQVSSEQYF
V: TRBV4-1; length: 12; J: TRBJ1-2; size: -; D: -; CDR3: CASSLRGYGYTF
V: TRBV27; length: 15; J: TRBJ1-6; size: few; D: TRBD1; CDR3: CASSLSGTGWSPLHF
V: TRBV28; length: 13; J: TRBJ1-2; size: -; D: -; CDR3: CASSPPSRVGYTF
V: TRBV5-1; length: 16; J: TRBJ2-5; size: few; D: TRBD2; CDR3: CASSLGPAGDQETQYF
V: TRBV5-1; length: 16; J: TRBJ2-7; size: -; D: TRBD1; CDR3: CASSLVGQGSSYEQYF
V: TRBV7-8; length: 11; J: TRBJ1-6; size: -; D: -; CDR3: CASSLGDTVHF
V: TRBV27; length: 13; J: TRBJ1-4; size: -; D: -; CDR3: CASKILRDEKLFF
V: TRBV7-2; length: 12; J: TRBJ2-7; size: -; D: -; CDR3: CASSANFYEQYF
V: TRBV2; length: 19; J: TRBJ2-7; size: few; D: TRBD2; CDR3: CASSESTRSILAGVYEQYF
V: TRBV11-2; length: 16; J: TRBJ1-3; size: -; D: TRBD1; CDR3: CASSLLQGAGGNTIYF
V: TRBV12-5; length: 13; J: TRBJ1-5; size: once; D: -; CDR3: CASGSSVEEVRHF
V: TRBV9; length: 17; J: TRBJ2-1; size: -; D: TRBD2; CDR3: CASSVVGVAGAYNEQFF
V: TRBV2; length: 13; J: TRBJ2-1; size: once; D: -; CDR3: CASNSYSYNEQFF
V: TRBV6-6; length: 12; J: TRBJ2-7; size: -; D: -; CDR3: CASSSPTNEQYF
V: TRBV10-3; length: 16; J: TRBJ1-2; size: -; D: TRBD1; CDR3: CAIRGDRGTTNYGYTF
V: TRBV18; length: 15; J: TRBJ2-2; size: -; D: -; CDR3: CASSPRVRDTGELFF
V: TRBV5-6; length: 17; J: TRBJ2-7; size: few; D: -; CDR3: CASSFGVTGTYSYEQYF
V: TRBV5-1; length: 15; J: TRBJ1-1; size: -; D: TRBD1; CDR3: CASSSQGLENTEAFF
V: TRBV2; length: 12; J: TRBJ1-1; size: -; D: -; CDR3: CASSRGWTEAFF
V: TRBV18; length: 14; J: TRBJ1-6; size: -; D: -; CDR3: CASSPAGANSPLHF
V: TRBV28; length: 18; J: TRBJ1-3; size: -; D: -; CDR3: CASSSPNSAGDSGNTIYF
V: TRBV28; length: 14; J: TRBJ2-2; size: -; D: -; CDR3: CASSQGVNTGELFF
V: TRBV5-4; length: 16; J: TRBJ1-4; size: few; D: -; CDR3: CASSYSPETTNEKLFF
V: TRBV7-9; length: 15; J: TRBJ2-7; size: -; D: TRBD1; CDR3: CASSNRLGQAYEQYF
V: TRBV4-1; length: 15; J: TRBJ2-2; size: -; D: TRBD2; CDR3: CASTLAGFGTGELFF